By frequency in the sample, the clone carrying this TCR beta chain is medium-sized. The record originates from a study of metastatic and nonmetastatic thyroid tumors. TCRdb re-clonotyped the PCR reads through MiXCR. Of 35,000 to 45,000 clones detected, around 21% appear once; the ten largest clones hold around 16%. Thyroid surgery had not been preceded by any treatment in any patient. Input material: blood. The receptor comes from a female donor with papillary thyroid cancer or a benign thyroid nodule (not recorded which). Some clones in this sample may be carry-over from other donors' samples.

CDR3 in DNA: TGTGCCAGCAGTTTAGAGGGGGAGATCGGGGAGCTGTTTTTT. As protein: CASSLEGEIGELFF. The chain is built from TRBV6-4 and TRBJ2-2, with D possibly matching TRBD1 (6 bases). V was trimmed by 5 bases and J by 7 bases, leaving 14 bases between them. The CDR3 is 14 amino acids. Per the germline V gene, CDR1 is MRHNA and CDR2 is SNTAGT.